This TCR beta chain was captured by sequencing in a study of blood T cell repertoires in COVID-19. About the research overall: Researchers got acute and convalescent COVID-19 samples from the United States, Italy and Spain. PBMCs, B-cell-depleted T cells, or T cells were the source of the cDNA or gDNA that made up the material.

Per the authors' pipeline: Nucleated cell number was recorded as an estimate derived from reference gene primer amplification. TCRdb's copy holds only in-frame clones and misses some; the assay was immunoSEQ multiplex PCR. The D gene and trimming were derived from the DNA, and the V and J assignments and clone size from that table. Among about 240,000 clones listed, approximately 78% were seen once. Looked up from germline, CDR1 is SGHRS and CDR2 is YFSETQ. V was shortened by 1 base and J by 6 bases, with 14 bases between the two germline ends. The CDR3 consists of 14 residues. The clonotype was recovered from a woman aged 60-70 years with active or convalescent COVID-19. Sequenced sample: peripheral blood. This chain joins TRBV5-1 and TRBJ2-7; D is ambiguous. CDR3: CASSLFVESGEQYF. The CDR3 DNA is TGCGCCAGCAGCTTGTTCGTCGAGTCCGGCGAGCAGTACTTC.